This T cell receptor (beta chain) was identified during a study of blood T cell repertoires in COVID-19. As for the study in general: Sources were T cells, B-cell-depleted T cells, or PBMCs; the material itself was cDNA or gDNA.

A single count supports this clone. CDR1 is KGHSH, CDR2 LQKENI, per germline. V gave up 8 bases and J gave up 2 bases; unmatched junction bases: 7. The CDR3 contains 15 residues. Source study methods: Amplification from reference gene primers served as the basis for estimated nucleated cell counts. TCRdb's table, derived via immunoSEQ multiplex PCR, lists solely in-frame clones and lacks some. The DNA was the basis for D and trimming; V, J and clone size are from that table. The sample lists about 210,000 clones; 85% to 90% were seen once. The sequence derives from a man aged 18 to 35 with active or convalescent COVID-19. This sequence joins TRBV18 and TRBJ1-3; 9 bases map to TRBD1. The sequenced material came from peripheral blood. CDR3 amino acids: CASALDRGTGNTIYF. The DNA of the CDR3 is TGTGCCAGCGCACTAGACAGGGGGACTGGAAACACCATATATTTT. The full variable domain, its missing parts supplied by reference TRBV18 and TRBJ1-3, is NAGVMQNPRHLVRRRGQEARLRCSPMKGHSHVYWYRQLPEEGLKFMVYLQKENIIDESGMPKERFSAEFPKEGPSILRIQQVVRGDSAAYFCASALDRGTGNTIYFGEGSWLTVV.